This is a list of T cell receptor beta chains from one sample in a study of T cell responses to AZD1222 COVID-19 vaccine. Clones were read by immunoSEQ multiplex PCR, and TCRdb kept only the in-frame ones, dropping some. The sample yields 180,000 or so clones, more than 70% seen once. Sample: peripheral blood, taken 28 days after the second AZD1222 dose. The receptors were sampled from an adult who received the AZD1222 COVID-19 vaccine. Each CDR3 is given with its conserved first and last residue. The D gene is left open where the match is weak. Size values are once, few and many counts, or a class for expanded clones, and some rows have none.

TRBJ1-3	TRBD1	-	TRBV18	CASSSNRGTGNTIYF	TGTGCCAGCTCATCAAACAGGGGAACTGGAAACACCATATATTTT
TRBJ2-2	-	-	TRBV6-5	CASSYSRQLNTGELFF	TGTGCCAGCAGTTACTCGAGGCAGCTAAACACCGGGGAGCTGTTTTTT
TRBJ2-7	-	-	TRBV2	CASRQESSSYEQYF	TGTGCCAGCCGACAGGAGTCAAGCTCCTACGAGCAGTACTTC
TRBJ2-3	-	-	TRBV21-1	CASSPGWSTDTQYF	TGTGCCAGCAGCCCTGGGTGGAGCACAGATACGCAGTATTTT
TRBJ2-2	TRBD2	-	TRBV15	CATSARGGPGELFF	TGTGCCACTAGTGCCCGGGGGGGGCCCGGGGAGCTGTTTTTT
TRBJ2-7	-	few	TRBV28	CATQLGGLSYEQYF	TGTGCCACCCAACTTGGGGGGCTCTCCTACGAGCAGTACTTC
TRBJ2-5	-	-	TRBV6-5	CASSYGRPKGAQYF	TGTGCCAGCAGTTACGGTCGACCTAAAGGGGCCCAGTACTTC
TRBJ1-2	TRBD1	-	TRBV28	CASSLATRDRVGYTF	TGTGCCAGCAGTTTAGCGACCCGGGACAGGGTTGGCTACACCTTC
TRBJ2-7	-	-	TRBV28	CASSSSSTVAYEQYF	TGTGCCAGCAGTTCCTCCTCTACAGTGGCCTACGAGCAGTACTTC
TRBJ1-2	-	-	TRBV28	CASSFDTRTVGYTF	TGTGCCAGCAGCTTCGATACCCGGACAGTCGGCTACACCTTC
TRBJ2-5	-	once	TRBV6-2/TRBV6-3	CASSKAGETQYF	TGTGCCAGCAGCAAGGCCGGGGAGACCCAGTACTTC
TRBJ2-3	-	once	TRBV6-1	CASSEGWTDTQYF	TGTGCCAGCAGTGAAGGGTGGACAGATACGCAGTATTTT
TRBJ2-5	TRBD2	-	TRBV7-2	CASSFGEGKTQYF	TGTGCCAGCAGCTTCGGGGAGGGGAAGACCCAGTACTTC
TRBJ2-7	-	-	TRBV30	CAWGQSPGVEQYF	TGTGCCTGGGGGCAGAGCCCCGGGGTCGAGCAGTACTTC
TRBJ2-7	-	-	TRBV5-1	CASSSLGSGEQYF	TGCGCCAGCAGCAGTCTAGGGTCGGGCGAGCAGTACTTC
TRBJ2-7	TRBD2	-	TRBV7-2	CASSLRTSESYEQYF	TGTGCCAGCAGCTTAAGGACTAGCGAATCCTACGAGCAGTACTTC
TRBJ2-3	TRBD1	-	TRBV7-3	CASSGRTGGIDTQYF	TGTGCCAGCAGCGGAAGGACAGGGGGGATAGATACGCAGTATTTT
TRBJ2-7	-	-	TRBV9	CASSLRAAASYEQYF	TGTGCCAGCAGCCTGAGGGCGGCGGCCTCCTACGAGCAGTACTTC
TRBJ1-1	-	once	TRBV5-4	CASRRFGGANFEAFF	TGTGCCAGCAGACGGTTTGGGGGGGCGAATTTTGAAGCTTTCTTT
TRBJ1-3	-	once	TRBV7-3	CASSLNVENTIYF	TGTGCCAGCAGCTTAAATGTAGAAAACACCATATATTTT
TRBJ1-5	-	-	TRBV28	CASSFPDKYQPQHF	TGTGCCAGCAGTTTCCCGGACAAATATCAGCCCCAGCATTTT
TRBJ2-2	TRBD1	-	TRBV28	CASSLGTGNTGELFF	TGTGCCAGCAGCCTGGGGACAGGGAACACCGGGGAGCTGTTTTTT
TRBJ2-2	TRBD1	-	TRBV6-1	CASSFGQVNTGELFF	TGTGCCAGCAGCTTCGGACAGGTTAACACCGGGGAGCTGTTTTTT
TRBJ2-5	-	-	TRBV12-3/TRBV12-4	CASCLEGETQYF	TGTGCCAGCTGTTTGGAGGGAGAGACCCAGTACTTC
TRBJ1-1	-	-	TRBV7-3	CASSLGRWDTEAFF	TGTGCCAGCAGCTTGGGCAGGTGGGACACTGAAGCTTTCTTT
TRBJ2-1	-	-	TRBV5-1	CASCFVPENEQFF	TGCGCCAGCTGTTTTGTCCCGGAGAATGAGCAGTTCTTC
TRBJ2-7	-	-	TRBV7-2	CASSLARGNEQYF	TGTGCCAGCAGCTTAGCGCGCGGGAACGAGCAGTACTTC
TRBJ2-7	TRBD2	-	TRBV5-4	CASTGTSGSYEQYF	TGTGCCAGCACCGGGACTAGCGGGAGCTACGAGCAGTACTTC
TRBJ2-7	-	-	TRBV5-1	CASSPRQATSYEQYF	TGCGCCAGCAGCCCGCGACAGGCAACCTCCTACGAGCAGTACTTC
TRBJ1-3	-	once	TRBV4-2	CASSDFLRPWVF	TGTGCCAGCAGCGACTTCCTGCGTCCCTGGGTTTTC
TRBJ1-1	TRBD1	-	TRBV5-1	CASSSSGGEAFF	TGCGCCAGCAGCTCATCAGGGGGTGAAGCTTTCTTT
TRBJ1-1	-	-	TRBV6-5	CASMRTEYTEAFF	TGTGCCAGCATGAGGACAGAGTACACTGAAGCTTTCTTT
TRBJ2-2	-	-	TRBV9	CASSVLEQTGELFF	TGTGCCAGCAGCGTACTAGAACAGACCGGGGAGCTGTTTTTT
TRBJ2-1	-	-	TRBV7-2	CASRTGASNNEQFF	TGTGCCAGCAGGACCGGGGCTTCGAACAATGAGCAGTTCTTC
TRBJ2-7	TRBD1	-	TRBV13	CASSPNTGTGIYEQYF	TGTGCCAGCAGCCCGAATACCGGGACAGGGATCTACGAGCAGTACTTC
TRBJ2-3	-	few	TRBV19	CASSMEGLATDTQYF	TGTGCCAGTAGTATGGAGGGGCTAGCGACAGATACGCAGTATTTT
TRBJ2-2	TRBD1	-	TRBV27	CASSLYGQGRNTGELFF	TGTGCCAGCAGCCTATACGGACAGGGCCGGAACACCGGGGAGCTGTTTTTT
TRBJ1-4	-	-	TRBV3-1/TRBV3-2	CASSQVEGRGGKLFF	TGTGCCAGCAGCCAAGTCGAAGGCAGGGGAGGAAAACTGTTTTTT
TRBJ1-5	-	few	TRBV28	CASQTEYSNQPQHF	TGTGCCAGCCAGACCGAATATAGCAATCAGCCCCAGCATTTT
TRBJ2-1	-	-	TRBV14	CASSQGSRYNEQFF	TGTGCCAGCAGCCAAGGAAGCAGGTACAATGAGCAGTTCTTC
TRBJ2-7	-	-	TRBV6-2/TRBV6-3	CASSYLEGTYEQYF	TGTGCCAGCAGTTACCTCGAGGGTACCTACGAGCAGTACTTC
TRBJ1-1	-	once	TRBV30	CAWSRGQNTEAFF	TGTGCCTGGAGTAGAGGCCAAAACACTGAAGCTTTCTTT
TRBJ2-7	-	-	TRBV9	CASSVGGRRGISYEQYF	TGTGCCAGCAGCGTAGGGGGGCGGCGGGGCATCTCCTACGAGCAGTACTTC
TRBJ2-1	TRBD2	-	TRBV6-1	CASSEWREGPEQFF	TGTGCCAGCAGTGAATGGCGGGAGGGCCCTGAGCAGTTCTTC
TRBJ2-2	TRBD2	-	TRBV24-1	CATSRTSAPNTGELFF	TGTGCCACCAGCCGAACTAGCGCCCCGAACACCGGGGAGCTGTTTTTT
TRBJ2-7	-	-	TRBV7-2	CASSLTQFYEQYF	TGTGCCAGCAGCTTAACCCAGTTTTACGAGCAGTACTTC
TRBJ2-7	-	-	TRBV7-9	CASSPDPYEQYF	TGTGCCAGCAGCCCGGACCCCTACGAGCAGTACTTC
TRBJ2-7	-	few	TRBV5-4	CASSLVGNEQYF	TGTGCCAGCAGCTTGGTTGGCAACGAGCAGTACTTC
TRBJ2-1	TRBD2	-	TRBV4-1	CASSSTSGGYNEQFF	TGCGCCAGCAGCTCGACTAGCGGGGGCTACAATGAGCAGTTCTTC
TRBJ1-1	TRBD1	once	TRBV19	CASSTPGQGAVTEAFF	TGTGCCAGTAGTACTCCGGGACAGGGGGCGGTCACTGAAGCTTTCTTT
TRBJ2-7	TRBD1	-	TRBV3-1/TRBV3-2	CASSQGGDSYYEQYF	TGTGCCAGCAGCCAAGGTGGGGACAGCTACTACGAGCAGTACTTC
TRBJ2-3	TRBD2	-	TRBV7-3	CASSRGLAGRGTDTQYF	TGTGCCAGCAGCCGAGGACTAGCGGGGCGCGGCACAGATACGCAGTATTTT
TRBJ1-1	-	-	TRBV28	CASNDRRPTEAFF	TGTGCCAGCAATGACAGACGACCCACTGAAGCTTTCTTT
TRBJ1-2	TRBD1	once	TRBV27	CASSSQGGGYTF	TGTGCCAGCAGTTCCCAGGGGGGCGGCTACACCTTC
TRBJ2-7	-	-	TRBV11-1	CASSSREYEQYF	TGTGCCAGCAGCTCCAGGGAGTACGAGCAGTACTTC
TRBJ2-5	TRBD2	-	TRBV29-1	CSGSGLAGAGYQETQYF	TGCAGCGGGTCGGGCCTAGCGGGCGCCGGGTACCAAGAGACCCAGTACTTC
TRBJ2-1	-	-	TRBV28	CASSFAGQTNNEQFF	TGTGCCAGCAGTTTCGCAGGACAGACTAACAATGAGCAGTTCTTC